Sequencing of this T cell receptor beta chain was carried out in a study of T-cell reconstitution after alpha-beta-depleted transplantation in children. J was trimmed by 7 bases and V by 2 bases; bases with no gene match: 11. The length of the CDR3 is 17 residues. In germline, CDR1 is KGHSH, CDR2 LQKENI. This clonotype has a handful of counts. The TCRbeta library was prepared with unique molecular identifiers. Each CDR3 protein gets one entry after TCRdb re-called the PCR reads with MiXCR. The table lists over 400,000 distinct CDR3 sequences, under 15% of them singletons. The chain recombines TRBV18 with TRBJ2-1; 10 bases are a match to TRBD1. The sequence was collected from a human donor who donated a stem cell graft to a child with combined immunodeficiency. The sample was PBMCs from the stem cell graft donor, taken from the stem cell graft. As DNA, the CDR3 is TGTGCCAGCTCACCAGAAGGTCCGGGACAGGGGCGAAATGAGCAGTTCTTC. Its protein is CASSPEGPGQGRNEQFF. The full variable domain, its missing parts supplied by reference TRBV18 and TRBJ2-1, is NAGVMQNPRHLVRRRGQEARLRCSPMKGHSHVYWYRQLPEEGLKFMVYLQKENIIDESGMPKERFSAEFPKEGPSILRIQQVVRGDSAAYFCASSPEGPGQGRNEQFFGPGTRLTVL.